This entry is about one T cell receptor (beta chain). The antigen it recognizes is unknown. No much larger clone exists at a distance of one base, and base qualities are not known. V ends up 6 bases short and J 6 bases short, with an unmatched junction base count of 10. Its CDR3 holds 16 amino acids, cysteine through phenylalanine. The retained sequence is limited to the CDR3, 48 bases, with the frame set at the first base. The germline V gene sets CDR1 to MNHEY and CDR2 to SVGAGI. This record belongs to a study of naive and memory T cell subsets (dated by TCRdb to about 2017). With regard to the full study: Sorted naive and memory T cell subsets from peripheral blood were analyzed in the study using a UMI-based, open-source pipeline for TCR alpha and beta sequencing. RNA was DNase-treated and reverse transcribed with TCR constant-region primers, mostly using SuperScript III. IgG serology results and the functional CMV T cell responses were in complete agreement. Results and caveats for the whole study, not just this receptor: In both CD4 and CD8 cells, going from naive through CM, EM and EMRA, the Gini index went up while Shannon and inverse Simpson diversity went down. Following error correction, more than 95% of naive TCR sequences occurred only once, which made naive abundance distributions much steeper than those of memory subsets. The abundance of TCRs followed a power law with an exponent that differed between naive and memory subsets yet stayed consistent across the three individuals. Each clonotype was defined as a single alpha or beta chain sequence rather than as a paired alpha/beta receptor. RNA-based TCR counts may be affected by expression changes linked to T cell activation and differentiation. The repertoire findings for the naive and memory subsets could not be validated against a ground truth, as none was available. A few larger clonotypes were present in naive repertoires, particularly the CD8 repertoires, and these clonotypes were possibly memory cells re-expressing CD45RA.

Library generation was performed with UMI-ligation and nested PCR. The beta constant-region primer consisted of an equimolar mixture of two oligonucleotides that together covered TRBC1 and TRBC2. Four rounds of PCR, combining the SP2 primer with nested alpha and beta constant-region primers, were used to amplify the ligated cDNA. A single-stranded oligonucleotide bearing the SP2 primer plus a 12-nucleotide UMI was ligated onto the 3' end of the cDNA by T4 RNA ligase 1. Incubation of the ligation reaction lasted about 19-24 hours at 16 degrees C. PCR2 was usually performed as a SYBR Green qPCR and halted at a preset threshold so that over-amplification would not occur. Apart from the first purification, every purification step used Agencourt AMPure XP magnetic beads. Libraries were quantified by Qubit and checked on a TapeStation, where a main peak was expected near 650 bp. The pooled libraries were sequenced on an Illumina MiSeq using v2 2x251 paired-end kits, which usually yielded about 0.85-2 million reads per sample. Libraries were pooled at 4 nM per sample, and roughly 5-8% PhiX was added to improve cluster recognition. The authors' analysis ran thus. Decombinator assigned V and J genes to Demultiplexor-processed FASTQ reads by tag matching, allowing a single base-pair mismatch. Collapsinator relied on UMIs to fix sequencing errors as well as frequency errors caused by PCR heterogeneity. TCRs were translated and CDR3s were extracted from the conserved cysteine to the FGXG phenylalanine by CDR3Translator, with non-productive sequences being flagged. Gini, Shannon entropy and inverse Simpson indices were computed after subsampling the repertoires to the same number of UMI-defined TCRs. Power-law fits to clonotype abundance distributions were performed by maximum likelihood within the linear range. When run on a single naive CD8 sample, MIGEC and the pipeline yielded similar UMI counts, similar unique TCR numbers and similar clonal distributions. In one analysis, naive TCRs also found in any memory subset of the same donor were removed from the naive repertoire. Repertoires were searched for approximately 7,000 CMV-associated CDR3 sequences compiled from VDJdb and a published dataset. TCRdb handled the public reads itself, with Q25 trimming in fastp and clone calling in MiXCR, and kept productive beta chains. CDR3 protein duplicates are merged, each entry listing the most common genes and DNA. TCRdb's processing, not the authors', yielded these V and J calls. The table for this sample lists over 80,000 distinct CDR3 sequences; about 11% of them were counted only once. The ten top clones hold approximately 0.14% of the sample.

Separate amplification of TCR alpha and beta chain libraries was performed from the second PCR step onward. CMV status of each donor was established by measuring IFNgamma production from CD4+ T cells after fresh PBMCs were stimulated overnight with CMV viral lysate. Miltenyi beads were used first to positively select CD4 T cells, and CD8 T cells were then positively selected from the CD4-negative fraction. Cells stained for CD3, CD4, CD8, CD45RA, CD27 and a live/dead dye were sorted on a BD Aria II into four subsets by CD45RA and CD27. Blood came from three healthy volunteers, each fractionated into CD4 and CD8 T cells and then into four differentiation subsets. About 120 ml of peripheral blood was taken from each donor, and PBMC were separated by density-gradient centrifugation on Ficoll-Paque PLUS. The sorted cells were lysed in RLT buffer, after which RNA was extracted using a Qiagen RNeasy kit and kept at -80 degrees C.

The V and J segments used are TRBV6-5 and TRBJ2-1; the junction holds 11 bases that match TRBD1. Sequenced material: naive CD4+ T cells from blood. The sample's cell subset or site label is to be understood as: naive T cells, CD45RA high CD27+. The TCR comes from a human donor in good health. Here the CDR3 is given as CASSPPPGQGVNEQFF. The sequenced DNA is TGTGCCAGCAGCCCGCCACCGGGACAGGGGGTCAATGAGCAGTTCTTC.